The rows below give T cell receptor beta chains drawn from one sample of a study of T cells in tuberculosis. Sequencing was performed with immunoSEQ multiplex PCR; in TCRdb, only in-frame clones are kept and a portion is missing. The sample holds about 88,000 clones, more than 75% seen once. Sequencing was performed on CD1b-GMM tetramer-negative cells sorted from PBMCs. These receptors were obtained from an adult woman with latent tuberculosis. Each CDR3 is given with its conserved first and last residue. The order of the fields is clone size, D gene, V gene, J gene, CDR3 protein, CDR3 DNA. A D gene is named only where the DNA matches it firmly. Clone size, where shown, is once, few, many, or a class for clones that have expanded.

size: .; D: .; V: TRBV7-2; J: TRBJ1-5; CDR3: CASSFGGGPNQPQHF; DNA: TGTGCCAGCAGCTTCGGCGGGGGGCCCAATCAGCCCCAGCATTTT
size: .; D: TRBD1; V: TRBV7-6; J: TRBJ1-5; CDR3: CASSLDVSGTGGGNQPQHF; DNA: TGTGCCAGCAGCTTAGATGTCTCCGGGACAGGGGGTGGCAATCAGCCCCAGCATTTT
size: medium-sized; D: .; V: TRBV11-3; J: TRBJ2-7; CDR3: CASSPGWGYEQYF; DNA: TGTGCCAGCAGCCCAGGGTGGGGATACGAGCAGTACTTC
size: once; D: TRBD2; V: TRBV6-6; J: TRBJ2-1; CDR3: CASSFAGGVSNEQFF; DNA: TGTGCCAGCAGTTTCGCGGGGGGTGTAAGCAATGAGCAGTTCTTC
size: medium-sized; D: .; V: TRBV5-6; J: TRBJ1-3; CDR3: CASGITGNTIYF; DNA: TGTGCCAGTGGGATTACGGGGAACACCATATATTTT
size: .; D: .; V: TRBV30; J: TRBJ2-2; CDR3: CAWSVLFNTGELFF; DNA: TGTGCCTGGAGTGTACTTTTTAACACCGGGGAGCTGTTTTTT
size: .; D: TRBD1; V: TRBV28; J: TRBJ1-5; CDR3: CASTLLGQGDSQPQHF; DNA: TGTGCCAGCACCTTACTAGGGCAGGGGGACAGTCAGCCCCAGCATTTT
size: .; D: TRBD1; V: TRBV6-5; J: TRBJ2-7; CDR3: CASRLTGGWNEQYF; DNA: TGTGCCAGCAGGTTGACAGGGGGCTGGAACGAGCAGTACTTC
size: .; D: .; V: TRBV5-4; J: TRBJ2-3; CDR3: CASSLAPGDTQYF; DNA: TGTGCCAGCAGCTTGGCTCCGGGAGATACGCAGTATTTT
size: .; D: TRBD1; V: TRBV28; J: TRBJ1-5; CDR3: CASSYPTDRALEQPQHF; DNA: TGTGCCAGCAGTTACCCCACAGACAGGGCCCTGGAGCAGCCCCAGCATTTT
size: .; D: .; V: TRBV18; J: TRBJ1-1; CDR3: CASSPSGNTEAFF; DNA: TGTGCCAGCTCACCATCGGGAAACACTGAAGCTTTCTTT
size: .; D: .; V: TRBV29-1; J: TRBJ1-2; CDR3: CSVPGVIGYTF; DNA: TGCAGCGTGCCGGGGGTAATCGGCTACACCTTC
size: .; D: .; V: TRBV19; J: TRBJ1-6; CDR3: CASSIVGSSYNSPLHF; DNA: TGTGCCAGTAGTATCGTTGGCAGCTCCTATAATTCACCCCTCCACTTT
size: .; D: TRBD2; V: TRBV9; J: TRBJ2-1; CDR3: CASSAGTSGGALSSNEQFF; DNA: TGTGCCAGCAGCGCCGGGACTAGCGGGGGGGCCCTGTCGTCCAATGAGCAGTTCTTC
size: .; D: .; V: TRBV6-1; J: TRBJ1-2; CDR3: CASREAPGVTYGYTF; DNA: TGTGCCAGCCGTGAGGCCCCCGGGGTAACCTATGGCTACACCTTC
size: once; D: TRBD2; V: TRBV15; J: TRBJ2-7; CDR3: CATSRLSGGGYEQYF; DNA: TGTGCCACCAGCAGACTTAGCGGGGGGGGCTACGAGCAGTACTTC
size: .; D: TRBD2; V: TRBV5-1; J: TRBJ2-1; CDR3: CASSPGSGGGGEQFF; DNA: TGCGCCAGCAGCCCTGGGTCGGGCGGGGGGGGAGAGCAGTTCTTC
size: once; D: .; V: TRBV19; J: TRBJ2-3; CDR3: CASSPLFLTPRTDTQYF; DNA: TGTGCCAGTAGTCCCCTTTTTCTCACACCCCGCACAGATACGCAGTATTTT
size: .; D: TRBD1; V: TRBV18; J: TRBJ2-1; CDR3: CASSPHGQASSEQFF; DNA: TGTGCCAGCTCACCACACGGACAGGCGTCCAGTGAGCAGTTCTTC
size: .; D: .; V: TRBV18; J: TRBJ1-1; CDR3: CASSSEENTEAFF; DNA: TGTGCCAGCTCATCCGAGGAGAACACTGAAGCTTTCTTT
size: .; D: TRBD2; V: TRBV6-5; J: TRBJ2-1; CDR3: CASRLAGVNEQFF; DNA: TGTGCCAGTCGACTAGCGGGCGTCAATGAGCAGTTCTTC
size: .; D: TRBD1; V: TRBV7-2; J: TRBJ1-1; CDR3: CASSLSTTRGLEAFF; DNA: TGTGCCAGCAGCTTAAGTACTACCAGGGGGCTAGAAGCTTTCTTT
size: .; D: TRBD2; V: TRBV5-1; J: TRBJ2-2; CDR3: CASSSTSGGPTGELFF; DNA: TGCGCCAGCAGCTCGACTAGCGGGGGGCCGACCGGGGAGCTGTTTTTT
size: .; D: .; V: TRBV5-5; J: TRBJ2-7; CDR3: CASSLVGQSSYEQYF; DNA: TGTGCCAGCAGCTTGGTGGGCCAGAGCTCCTACGAGCAGTACTTC
size: .; D: TRBD2; V: TRBV5-1; J: TRBJ2-5; CDR3: CASSGTSGGAETQYF; DNA: TGCGCCAGCAGCGGGACTAGCGGCGGAGCGGAGACCCAGTACTTC